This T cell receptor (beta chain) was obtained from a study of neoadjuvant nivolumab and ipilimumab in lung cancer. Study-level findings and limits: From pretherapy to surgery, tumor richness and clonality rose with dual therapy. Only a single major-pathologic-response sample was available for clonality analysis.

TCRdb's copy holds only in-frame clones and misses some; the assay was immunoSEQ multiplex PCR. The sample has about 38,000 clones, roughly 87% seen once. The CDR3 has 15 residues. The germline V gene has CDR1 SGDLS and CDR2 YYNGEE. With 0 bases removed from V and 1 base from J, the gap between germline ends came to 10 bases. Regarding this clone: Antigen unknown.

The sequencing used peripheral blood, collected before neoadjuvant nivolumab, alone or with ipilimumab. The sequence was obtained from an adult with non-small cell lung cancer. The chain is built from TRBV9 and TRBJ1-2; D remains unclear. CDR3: CASSVGGFDNYGYTF. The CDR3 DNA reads TGTGCCAGCAGCGTAGGAGGGTTTGATAACTATGGCTACACCTTC.